This TCR beta chain stems from a study of blood T cell repertoires in COVID-19. After removal of 5 bases from V and 4 bases from J, the junction contained 4 bases not matched to a gene. This CDR3 region has 13 residues. Germline V gives CDR1 MNHNY, CDR2 SVGAGI (reference sequence). The assay was immunoSEQ multiplex PCR, and TCRdb's table has in-frame clones only and misses some. The data show 200,000 to 250,000 clones, roughly 86% seen once. Specimen: peripheral blood. This clonotype was obtained from a woman older than 75 with COVID-19, enrolled during active disease. The chain links TRBV6-6 to TRBJ1-2, with TRBD1 matching over 7 bases. CDR3 sequence (DNA): TGTGCCAGCAGTGATACAGGGGCCTATGGCTACACCTTC. Translating gives CASSDTGAYGYTF.